This record covers a single T cell receptor (beta chain). Time point denoted: pre-treatment sample, taken before nivolumab and TIL therapy. The data were taken from a study of TIL therapy for anti-PD-1-resistant metastatic lung cancer. This CDR3 region has 14 residues. V was pared by 1 base and J by 5 bases, with 11 bases between. Germline V gene data show CDR1 as KGHSH and CDR2 as LQKENI. Sequencing used immunoSEQ v3. Assay: immunoSEQ multiplex PCR; the TCRdb copy retains only in-frame clones and omits some. The sample has tens of thousands of clones, around nine tenths seen once. Sequencing was performed on blood, taken at baseline. The rearrangement joins TRBV18 to TRBJ1-1; no clear D gene. The TCR was taken from a person between 30 and 80 years old with non-small cell lung cancer. In nucleotides, the CDR3 is TGTGCCAGCTCACCACGACGGGGTGGGACTGAAGCTTTCTTT. This encodes CASSPRRGGTEAFF.